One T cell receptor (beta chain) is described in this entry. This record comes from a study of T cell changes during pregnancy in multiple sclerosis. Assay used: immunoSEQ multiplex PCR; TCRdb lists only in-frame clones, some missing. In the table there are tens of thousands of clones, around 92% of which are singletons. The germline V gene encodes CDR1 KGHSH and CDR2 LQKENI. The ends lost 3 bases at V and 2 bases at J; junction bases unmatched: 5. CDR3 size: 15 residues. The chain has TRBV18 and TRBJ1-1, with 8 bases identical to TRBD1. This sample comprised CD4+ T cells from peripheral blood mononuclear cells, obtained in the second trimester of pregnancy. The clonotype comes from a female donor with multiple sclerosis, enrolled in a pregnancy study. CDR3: CASSPQGAVNTEAFF. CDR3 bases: TGTGCCAGCTCACCTCAGGGGGCGGTTAACACTGAAGCTTTCTTT. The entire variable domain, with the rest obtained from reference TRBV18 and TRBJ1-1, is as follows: NAGVMQNPRHLVRRRGQEARLRCSPMKGHSHVYWYRQLPEEGLKFMVYLQKENIIDESGMPKERFSAEFPKEGPSILRIQQVVRGDSAAYFCASSPQGAVNTEAFFGQGTRLTVV.